The rows below give T cell receptor beta chains drawn from one sample of a study of T cell clusters in autoimmune cytopenias. TCRdb re-called the multiplex PCR reads and shows each CDR3 protein once, DNA omitted. Found here are 9,000 to 13,000 distinct CDR3 sequences; the top ten clones hold around 33%. The same data also contributed to another study, on T cell repertoires in aging, cancer and after chemotherapy.

The specimen sequenced was peripheral blood. These receptors all come from a human donor in good health. Both conserved end residues are part of each CDR3. The order of the fields is clone size, V gene, J gene, CDR3 protein. The size entry is marked missing in some rows and otherwise reads once, few, many or a size class.

large	TRBV6-4	TRBJ2-1	CASSVTELNEQFF
NA	TRBV5-4	TRBJ2-1	CASSLGVENNEQFF
NA	TRBV5-4	TRBJ2-5	CASSLALWGSGLGETQYF
medium-sized	TRBV30	TRBJ2-7	CAWSVGTAYEQYF
NA	TRBV7-9	TRBJ2-7	CASSLVSEQDAYEQYF
medium-sized	TRBV19	TRBJ2-7	CASSIGLNEQYF
NA	TRBV6-5	TRBJ2-5	CASSGGRGGETQYF
NA	TRBV5-4	TRBJ1-2	CASSVGRGFYGYTF
NA	TRBV19	TRBJ2-7	CASSRTSGSSYEQYF
NA	TRBV27	TRBJ2-5	CASSFGGGASETQYF
NA	TRBV5-4	TRBJ2-2	CASSPGTPNTGELFF
medium-sized	TRBV7-6	TRBJ2-7	CASSSGPNYEQYF
NA	TRBV5-6	TRBJ2-1	CASSGKYSYEQFF
NA	TRBV20-1	TRBJ1-2	CSARDPVVDGYTF
NA	TRBV5-4	TRBJ2-5	CASSLGTLAETQYF
NA	TRBV6-5	TRBJ2-7	CASSPRVAGGYEQYF
medium-sized	TRBV19	TRBJ2-2	CASCRVGLDTGELFF
NA	TRBV11-1	TRBJ2-3	CASSFLAASGGSTDTQYF
NA	TRBV10-1	TRBJ2-3	CASSDWVGTDTQYF
NA	TRBV6-6	TRBJ1-1	CASRDRMNTEAFF
NA	TRBV15	TRBJ2-7	CATSRDPQGREYF
medium-sized	TRBV29-1	TRBJ2-7	CSAARGGGSYEQYF
NA	TRBV7-9	TRBJ2-7	CASSPRGPDEQYF
medium-sized	TRBV29-1	TRBJ2-7	CSVGLGAGYEQYF
NA	TRBV6-5	TRBJ2-7	CASSEVTRLGETYEQYF
NA	TRBV10-3	TRBJ2-1	CASTSRTGAQGEQFF
NA	TRBV11-2	TRBJ2-2	CASRRGLAGGRTGELFF
NA	TRBV6-5	TRBJ2-5	CASSEKGGTNWETQYF
NA	TRBV27	TRBJ2-1	CASSLSGSSYNEQFF
medium-sized	TRBV11-1	TRBJ2-7	CASSLGDSYEQYF
medium-sized	TRBV6-1	TRBJ2-6	CASSGLRDRGRKGANVLTF
medium-sized	TRBV29-1	TRBJ2-1	CSVEAASGKRDEQFF
NA	TRBV18	TRBJ1-6	CASNPGAGNSPLHF
NA	TRBV6-5	TRBJ2-1	CASSWSGSRGNEQFF
NA	TRBV7-2	TRBJ2-2	CASSLAGTSGRSKLFF
NA	TRBV28	TRBJ2-4	CASTRGQGMAKNIQYF
NA	TRBV5-6	TRBJ1-4	CASSFGRNEKLFF
NA	TRBV15	TRBJ1-6	CATSRETGTNSPLHF
NA	TRBV19	TRBJ2-7	CASSRAGALFGSSYEQYF